This paragraph covers one TCR beta chain sequence. This clonotype was recorded at least ten times. The specificity of this receptor is unknown. There are no base qualities to consult, and no much larger clone falls within one base. Sequenced on an Illumina NovaSeq 6000. cDNA libraries for TCRalpha and TCRbeta were prepared by 5'RACE using constant-segment primers, with sample barcodes and unique molecular identifiers added. Trizol reagent was used to extract RNA from every sample. The libraries were amplified in two PCR steps, and the second step added a second sample barcode and Illumina TruSeq adapters. Sequencing of libraries was performed on an Illumina NovaSeq with 2 x 150 bp paired-end reads. In the source study's methods: Reads were demultiplexed and collapsed into UMI-guided consensus sequences with migec v1.2.7. Using mixcr v2.1.11, the UMI consensuses were aligned to TRA and TRB V and J templates and assembled into clonotypes. A clonotype was counted as expanded or contracted only when both edgeR and NoisET called the clonotype significant, with the noise models trained on biological replicates. For edgeR calls, the cutoffs were a false discovery rate-adjusted p below 0.01 and a log2 fold-change threshold of 1. As an exploratory analysis of dynamics, max-normalized trajectories of the 1000 most abundant clonotypes were examined by PCA with hierarchical clustering. Each responding clone was given a CD4 or CD8 phenotype based on the CD4+ and CD8+ repertoires, which had been sequenced separately. TCRdb itself trimmed the public reads at Q25 with fastp, ran MiXCR and retained productive beta chains. Each CDR3 protein appears once, grouped with its most common genes and DNA. Clone size and V and J calls follow TCRdb, not the original study. The sample table holds 300,000 to 400,000 distinct CDR3 sequences, of which over 20% were seen once. Of the sample, 12% falls within the top ten clones.

Ficoll-Paque density gradient centrifugation was used to isolate PBMCs. According to the germline V gene, CDR1 reads SGHAT and CDR2 reads FQNNGV. There are 14 amino acids in the CDR3, from cysteine to phenylalanine inclusive. The DNA shown is the 42-base CDR3, in frame from base 1. The V and J ends are trimmed by 1 base and 3 bases, leaving 9 bases between them. This sample stems from a study of T-cell memory formation after mild COVID-19 (dated by TCRdb to the early 2020s). General notes on the study: TCR sequence clusters from the two donors were found to be largely donor specific. In a couple of donors, T-cell clones that expanded and contracted after mild COVID-19 were tracked by sequencing TCRalpha and TCRbeta repertoires over time. Two young, previously healthy adult volunteers, one female and one male, were included in the cohort. Overall study results and their limits: Some responding clones were found in pre-infection memory, which suggests that pre-existing cross-reactive memory T cells took part in the SARS-CoV-2 response. Only two mild cases were covered by the study, and larger cohorts that include severe cases with pre-infection samples were considered necessary. Contracting CD4+ clones turned up mainly in the CM and EM memory subsets, whereas EMRA was where CD8+ clones were enriched. From day 15 to 85, contracting clones showed balanced CD4/CD8 phenotypes, whereas a second wave of clones that expanded from day 15 to 37 leaned towards CD4+. SARS-CoV-2 specificity was not confirmed for the second-wave clones peaking on day 37.

Sequenced material: PBMCs or a T cell subset sorted from them (not recorded which). The clonotype comes from an adult woman who had mild COVID-19 (a few samples of this study predate the infection). The sample titles of this study are shuffled in the database, so cell type and time point are left out; the donor was told from shared clones. The chain was built from TRBV11-2 and TRBJ2-5; the D gene is perhaps TRBD1, on 5 matching bases. The base sequence is TGTGCCAGCAGCTTAGCGTCAGGGAAAGAGACCCAGTACTTC. The encoded protein is CASSLASGKETQYF.